What follows are 31 T cell receptor beta chains derived from one specimen sequenced in a study of cytotoxic CD8 clonotypes in ibrutinib-treated CLL. The repertoire was sequenced with immunoSEQ multiplex PCR; TCRdb's copy has only in-frame clones and lacks some. Of roughly 180,000 clones in the sample, about 80% were seen once. Sequencing used PBMCs, obtained after 24 months of ibrutinib treatment. Receptor source: a human donor with chronic lymphocytic leukemia.

The J gene is TRBJ1-5, the V gene TRBV5-8; TRBD1 agrees at 7 bases. The CDR3 contains 17 residues. In germline, CDR1 is SGHTS, CDR2 YDEGEE. V lost 3 bases and J lost 3; bases outside the gene matches: 12. CDR3 DNA sequence: TGTGCCAGCAGCTACCCGACAGGGCTAAAAAACAATCAGCCCCAGCATTTT. Its translation is CASSYPTGLKNNQPQHF.

The J gene is TRBJ2-3, the V gene TRBV18, with 9 bases that match TRBD1. V dropped 3 bases and J dropped 1; count of bases not matched to a gene: 11. This CDR3 region has 18 residues. Germline lookup yields CDR1 KGHSH and CDR2 LQKENI. The CDR3 bases are TGTGCCAGCTCACCTATATCTCCGACAGGGGGTGGCACAGATACGCAGTATTTT. It codes for CASSPISPTGGGTDTQYF.

The chain combines TRBV5-1 with TRBJ1-2; D might be TRBD1 (5 bases). The germline V gene encodes CDR1 SGHRS and CDR2 YFSETQ. V lost 4 bases and J 2 bases, leaving 18 bases between the germline ends. The CDR3 has 16 residues. In DNA form, the CDR3 reads TGCGCCAGCAGCGTGCGGGACTCCCCTTCCAACTATGGCTACACCTTC. It is translated as CASSVRDSPSNYGYTF.

The CDR3: CASSVGQSTDTQYF. The CDR3 coding sequence is TGTGCCAGCAGTGTTGGGCAGAGCACAGATACGCAGTATTTT. The V and J genes are TRBV6-4 and TRBJ2-3; D is undetermined. Germline values: CDR1 MRHNA, CDR2 SNTAGT. The CDR3 totals 14 residues. V dropped 4 bases and J dropped 0 bases, with 8 bases sitting between them.

The chain joins TRBV6-6 to TRBJ2-5; 7 bases agree with TRBD1. The CDR3 sequence is 16 residues long. From germline, CDR1 is MNHNY and CDR2 SVGAGI (reference sequence). After removal of 8 bases from V and 1 base from J, the junction contained 13 bases not matched to a gene. The CDR3 loop reads CASAPYRAGGQETQYF. The CDR3 region has the DNA TGTGCCAGCGCCCCTTATAGGGCAGGGGGCCAAGAGACCCAGTACTTC.

The J gene is TRBJ1-1, the V gene TRBV6-5; D not certain. This CDR3 contains 13 residues. Trimming stripped 6 bases from V and 4 bases from J, with 12 bases between. Germline V lookup: CDR1 MNHEY, CDR2 SVGAGI. The CDR3 is CASRSTIATEAFF. CDR3 DNA: TGTGCCAGCAGGTCCACCATAGCCACTGAAGCTTTCTTT.

The chain joins TRBV29-1 to TRBJ1-1, with D possibly matching TRBD1 (5 bases). Trimming took off 5 bases at V and 5 bases at J, with 18 bases between the two ends. The CDR3 has 14 residues. In germline, CDR1 is SQVTM, CDR2 ANQGSEA. CDR3 region: CSVPASTVLTEAFF. CDR3 nucleotides: TGCAGCGTTCCTGCCTCGACAGTATTGACTGAAGCTTTCTTT.

The CDR3 is CAWSMGVSPFTDTQYF. The CDR3 nucleotides are TGTGCCTGGTCGATGGGGGTTTCGCCCTTCACAGATACGCAGTATTTT. The chain uses TRBV30 and TRBJ2-3; D is possibly TRBD1 or TRBD2 (5 bases each). V was trimmed by 5 bases and J by 2 bases, leaving 20 bases between them. The germline gives CDR1 GTSNPN, CDR2 SVGIG (reference sequence). The CDR3 sequence is 16 residues long. Combining the CDR3 with reference TRBV30 and TRBJ2-3 gives the whole variable domain SQTIHQWPATLVQPVGSPLSLECTVEGTSNPNLYWYRQAAGRGLQLLFYSVGIGQISSEVPQNLSASRPQDRQFILSSKKLLLSDSGFYLCAWSMGVSPFTDTQYFGPGTRLTVL.

The table lists this clone with a count of one. This chain uses TRBV19 with TRBJ2-4; 8 bases are shared with TRBD1. Germline V CDR1 and CDR2: LNHDA, SQIVND (reference sequence). The CDR3 loop spans 15 amino acids. J was trimmed by 1 base and V by 4 bases; bases with no gene match: 3. The CDR3 reads CASSKDREAKNIQYF. The CDR3 region has the DNA TGTGCCAGTAGTAAGGACAGGGAGGCCAAAAACATTCAGTACTTC.

V usage is TRBV27 and J usage is TRBJ2-7; TRBD2 agrees at 13 bases. There are 17 residues in the CDR3. J gave up 1 base and V 5 bases, and 8 bases lay outside the gene matches. CDR1 is MNHEY and CDR2 is SMNVEV in the germline V gene (reference sequence). The CDR3 spells CASSGGLAGLRSYEQYF. DNA for the CDR3: TGTGCCAGCAGTGGGGGACTAGCGGGACTGAGGTCCTACGAGCAGTACTTC.

The V call is TRBV5-1, the J call TRBJ1-5; weak D call: TRBD1 (5 bases). The CDR3 has 17 residues. V was shortened by 4 bases and J by 2 bases, with 19 bases between the two germline ends. Germline CDR1 is SGHRS and CDR2 is YFSETQ. CDR3 sequence reads: CASSPGAGSTGNQPQHF. CDR3 DNA sequence: TGCGCCAGCAGCCCCGGGGCTGGGAGTACTGGCAATCAGCCCCAGCATTTT. Complete variable domain (other parts from reference TRBV5-1 and TRBJ1-5): KAGVTQTPRYLIKTRGQQVTLSCSPISGHRSVSWYQQTPGQGLQFLFEYFSETQRNKGNFPGRFSGRQFSNSRSEMNVSTLELGDSALYLCASSPGAGSTGNQPQHFGDGTRLSIL.

CDR3 in DNA: TGTGCCAGCAGTTACGGGACTAGCGGGATCTTTAATGAGCAGTTCTTC. Protein product: CASSYGTSGIFNEQFF. The chain joins TRBV6-6 to TRBJ2-1; 13 bases fit TRBD2. The V gene's germline CDR1 is MNHNY and CDR2 SVGAGI (reference sequence). This CDR3 is built from 16 residues. The V gene end was trimmed by 2 bases and the J gene end by 7 bases; junction bases not matched to a gene: 5.

CDR3 DNA: TGTGCCAGCTCCTGGGACATAGTCAATGAGCAGTTCTTC. Protein sequence: CASSWDIVNEQFF. The chain recombines TRBV7-2 with TRBJ2-1, with D perhaps matching TRBD1 (6 bases). The germline gives CDR1 SGHTA, CDR2 FQGNSA. This CDR3 is built from 13 residues. Trimming took off 8 bases at V and 6 bases at J, with 14 bases between the two ends.

This clone was seen only once. The chain links TRBV2 to TRBJ2-1, with D perhaps TRBD2 (5 bases). V was pared by 6 bases and J by 0 bases, with 12 bases between. The CDR3 spans 15 residues. Germline V lookup: CDR1 SNHLY, CDR2 FYNNEI. For the CDR3, the DNA is TGTGCCAGCAGGGAGCGGACCAGCTCCTACAATGAGCAGTTCTTC. It codes for CASRERTSSYNEQFF.

The V and J genes are TRBV7-2 and TRBJ1-2; D is possibly TRBD1 (5 bases). The V gene's germline CDR1 is SGHTA and CDR2 FQGNSA. V dropped 5 bases and J dropped 4 bases, with 11 bases sitting between them. The CDR3 contains 13 residues. Here the CDR3 reads CASSRDWAYGYTF. The CDR3 bases are TGTGCCAGCAGCCGGGACTGGGCCTATGGCTACACCTTC.

The J gene is TRBJ2-7, the V gene TRBV7-2; D unresolved. V was trimmed by 5 bases and J by 0 bases, leaving 17 bases between them. Per germline, CDR1 SGHTA and CDR2 FQGNSA. This CDR3 spans 16 amino acids. The CDR3, as DNA: TGTGCCAGCAGCACGGCCGGATACCCATACTCCTACGAGCAGTACTTC. It encodes CASSTAGYPYSYEQYF.

V is TRBV7-3 and J is TRBJ1-1; no firm D call. The CDR3 covers 11 residues. Germline V gene data show CDR1 as SGHTA and CDR2 as FQGTGA. The V gene lost 4 bases and the J gene lost 5 bases, with 5 bases spanning the gap. The CDR3 nucleotides are TGTGCCAGCAGCTCGTGGACTGAAGCTTTCTTT. Its translation is CASSSWTEAFF.

This chain uses TRBV12-2 with TRBJ2-1; the table gives TRBD1 as D, unverified against the DNA. TRBV12-2 is noted as a pseudogene. The CDR3 is 16 amino acids. The CDR3 reads CASRDDRAASYNEQFF. The CDR3 DNA sequence: TGTGCAAGTCGCGATGACAGGGCGGCTTCATACAATGAGCAGTTCTTC.

The chain joins TRBV29-1 to TRBJ1-4; D remains ambiguous. Trimming took off 3 bases at V and 7 bases at J, with 9 bases between the two ends. The CDR3 consists of 12 residues. Germline V CDR1 and CDR2: SQVTM, ANQGSEA. The CDR3 is CSVDPGGEKLFF. CDR3 sequence (DNA): TGCAGCGTTGACCCGGGCGGTGAAAAACTGTTTTTT.

V usage is TRBV6-5 and J usage is TRBJ1-6, with D hard to call. This CDR3 comprises 15 residues. Trimming left V 6 bases short and J 1 base short, with 10 bases between. The germline CDR1 and CDR2 sequences are MNHEY and SVGAGI. The CDR3 sequence: CASSLRGSYNSPLHF. The CDR3, as DNA: TGTGCCAGCAGCCTACGGGGATCCTATAATTCACCCCTCCACTTT.

The J gene is TRBJ2-1, the V gene TRBV18; the match to TRBD2 covers 13 bases. Germline lookup yields CDR1 KGHSH and CDR2 LQKENI. The CDR3 loop spans 18 amino acids. The ends lost 4 bases at V and 7 bases at J; junction bases unmatched: 13. CDR3 nucleotide sequence: TGTGCCAGCTCACGTACTAGCGGGAGGGCCGGGATCGAGAATGAGCAGTTCTTC. Its translation is CASSRTSGRAGIENEQFF.

V and J are TRBV6-1 and TRBJ1-1; D may be TRBD1 (5 bases). This CDR3 has 15 amino acids. Germline V gene lookup returns CDR1 MNHNS and CDR2 SASEGT. Between the trimmed V and J ends, which lost 2 bases and 4 bases, there was a span of 14 bases. The CDR3 here is CASSERGAGSTEAFF. The CDR3 DNA follows: TGTGCCAGCAGTGAAAGAGGGGCAGGGAGCACTGAAGCTTTCTTT.

V usage is TRBV7-6 and J usage is TRBJ1-3, with a weak D call TRBD1 (6 bases). Germline values: CDR1 SGHVS, CDR2 FNYEAQ. V dropped 5 bases and J dropped 2 bases, with 19 bases sitting between them. CDR3 length: 17 residues. The CDR3 is CASSPEGGAVAGNTIYF. The CDR3 nucleotides are TGTGCCAGCAGCCCCGAGGGGGGGGCTGTAGCTGGAAACACCATATATTTT.

This sequence joins TRBV7-2 and TRBJ2-7; 12 nucleotides agree with TRBD2. Germline assignment: CDR1 SGHTA and CDR2 FQGNSA. This CDR3 is 14 amino acids long. V dropped 4 bases and J dropped 6; count of bases not matched to a gene: 4. The DNA for the CDR3 is TGTGCCAGCAGCTCGGGGACTAGCGGGCGCGAGCAGTACTTC. Protein: CASSSGTSGREQYF.

J is TRBJ1-5 and V is TRBV15; 7 positions match TRBD1. This CDR3 has 17 amino acids. Germline V CDR1 and CDR2: LNHNV, YYDKDF (reference sequence). The trim removed 1 base at V and 2 bases at J, leaving 8 bases unmatched. The CDR3 region has the DNA TGTGCCACCAGCAGAGTGGGGCAGGGGGTGGGCAATCAGCCCCAGCATTTT. This translates into CATSRVGQGVGNQPQHF.

This clone has only one observation. This chain links TRBV7-2 with TRBJ2-1, with 15 bases identical to TRBD2. The CDR3 totals 16 residues. Germline V gives CDR1 SGHTA, CDR2 FQGNSA. The junction had 5 bases not matched to a gene; V was cut back by 2 bases and J by 9 bases. Written as DNA, the CDR3 is TGTGCCAGCAGCTTAACGGGACTAGCGGGGGGCGGTGAGCAGTTCTTC. Protein product: CASSLTGLAGGGEQFF. Complete variable domain (other parts from reference TRBV7-2 and TRBJ2-1): GAGVSQSPSNKVTEKGKDVELRCDPISGHTALYWYRQSLGQGLEFLIYFQGNSAPDKSGLPSDRFSAERTGGSVSTLTIQRTQQEDSAVYLCASSLTGLAGGGEQFFGPGTRLTVL.

J is TRBJ1-1 and V is TRBV19; the D is unclear. Deletions cut 9 bases from V and 1 base from J, with 18 bases between. The CDR3 runs 15 residues. Germline V lookup: CDR1 LNHDA, CDR2 SQIVND (reference sequence). For the CDR3, the DNA is TGTGCCAGCCAACAGACCCCCCGGAGGAACACTGAAGCTTTCTTT. It is translated as CASQQTPRRNTEAFF.

As for this clone: The sample has other DNA sequences that encode this CDR3 too. This chain links TRBV18 with TRBJ1-1; no definite D call. The germline V gene encodes CDR1 KGHSH and CDR2 LQKENI. Trimming removed 3 bases from V and 2 bases from J, with 10 bases in between. There are 14 residues in the CDR3. The CDR3 sequence: CASSPGRTNTEAFF. In DNA form, the CDR3 reads TGTGCCAGCTCACCCGGACGGACTAACACTGAAGCTTTCTTT.

This rearrangement joins TRBV18 to TRBJ1-5; D remains ambiguous. The CDR3 is made up of 15 amino acids. CDR1 is KGHSH and CDR2 is LQKENI in the germline V gene. V lost 0 bases, J lost 7 bases, and 13 bases lay in between. Here the CDR3 reads CASSPPGTHDQPQHF. DNA of the CDR3: TGTGCCAGCTCACCACCGGGCACCCATGACCAGCCCCAGCATTTT.

This clone was seen only a few times. In nucleotides, the CDR3 is TGTGCCAGCAGCACCACAGGGAGAGATACGCAGTATTTT. As protein: CASSTTGRDTQYF. This chain uses TRBV9 with TRBJ2-3; D might be TRBD1 (6 bases). V was trimmed by 4 bases and J by 5 bases, leaving 11 bases between them. The CDR3 consists of 13 residues. In germline, CDR1 is SGDLS, CDR2 YYNGEE.

V usage is TRBV6-1 and J usage is TRBJ2-3; TRBD1 is a possible D gene (5 bases). The V end lost 1 base, the J end lost 4 bases, and 12 bases lay between the germline ends. The CDR3 extends over 15 amino acids. CDR1 and CDR2 from the germline V gene are MNHNS and SASEGT. The chain's CDR3 is CASSEVWGLADTQYF. The CDR3 nucleotides read TGTGCCAGCAGTGAAGTTTGGGGCCTCGCAGATACGCAGTATTTT.